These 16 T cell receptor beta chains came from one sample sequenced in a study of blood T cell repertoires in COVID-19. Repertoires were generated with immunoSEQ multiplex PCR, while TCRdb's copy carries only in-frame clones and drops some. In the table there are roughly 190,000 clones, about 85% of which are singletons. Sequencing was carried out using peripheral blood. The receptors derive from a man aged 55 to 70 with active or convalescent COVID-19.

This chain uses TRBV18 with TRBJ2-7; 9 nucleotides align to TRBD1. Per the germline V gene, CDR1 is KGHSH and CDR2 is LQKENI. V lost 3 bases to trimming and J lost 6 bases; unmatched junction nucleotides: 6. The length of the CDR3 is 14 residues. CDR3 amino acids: CASSPRSDRGEQYF. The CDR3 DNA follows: TGTGCCAGCTCACCTCGATCGGACAGGGGCGAGCAGTACTTC.

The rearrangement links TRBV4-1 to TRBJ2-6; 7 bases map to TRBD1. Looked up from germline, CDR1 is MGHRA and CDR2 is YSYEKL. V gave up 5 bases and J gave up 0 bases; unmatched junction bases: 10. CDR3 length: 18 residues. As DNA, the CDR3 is TGCGCCAGCAGCTTCCAGGGGGTTAGGTCCTCTGGGGCCAACGTCCTGACTTTC. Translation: CASSFQGVRSSGANVLTF.

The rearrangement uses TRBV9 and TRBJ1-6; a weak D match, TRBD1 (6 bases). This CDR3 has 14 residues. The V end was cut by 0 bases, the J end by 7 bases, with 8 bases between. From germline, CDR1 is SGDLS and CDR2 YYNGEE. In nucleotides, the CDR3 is TGTGCCAGCAGCGTAGCAGGGGACAATTCACCCCTCCACTTT. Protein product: CASSVAGDNSPLHF.

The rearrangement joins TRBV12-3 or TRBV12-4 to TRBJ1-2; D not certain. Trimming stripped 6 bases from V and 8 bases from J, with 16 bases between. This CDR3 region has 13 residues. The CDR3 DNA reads TGTGCCAGCAGCCCCGGAGGGCAGAGAGGCTACACCTTC. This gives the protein CASSPGGQRGYTF.

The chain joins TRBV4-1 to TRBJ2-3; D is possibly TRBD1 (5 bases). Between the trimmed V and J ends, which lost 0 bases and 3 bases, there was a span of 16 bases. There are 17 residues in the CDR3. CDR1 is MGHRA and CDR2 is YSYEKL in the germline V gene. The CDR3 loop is CASSQEMAQGSTDTQYF. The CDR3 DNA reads TGCGCCAGCAGCCAAGAAATGGCTCAGGGCTCGACAGATACGCAGTATTTT.

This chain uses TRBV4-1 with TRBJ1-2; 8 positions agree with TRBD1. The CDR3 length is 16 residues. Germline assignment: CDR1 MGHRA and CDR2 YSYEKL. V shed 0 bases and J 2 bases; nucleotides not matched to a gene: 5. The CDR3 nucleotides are TGCGCCAGCAGCCAAGAAGGGACAGGCACAAACTATGGCTACACCTTC. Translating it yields CASSQEGTGTNYGYTF.

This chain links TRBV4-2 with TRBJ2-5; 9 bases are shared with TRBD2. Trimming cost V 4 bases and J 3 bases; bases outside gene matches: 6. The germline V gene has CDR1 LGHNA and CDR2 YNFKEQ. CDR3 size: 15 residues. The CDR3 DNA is TGTGCCAGCAGCCCCTCCGGGACTAGCAAAGAGACCCAGTACTTC. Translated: CASSPSGTSKETQYF.

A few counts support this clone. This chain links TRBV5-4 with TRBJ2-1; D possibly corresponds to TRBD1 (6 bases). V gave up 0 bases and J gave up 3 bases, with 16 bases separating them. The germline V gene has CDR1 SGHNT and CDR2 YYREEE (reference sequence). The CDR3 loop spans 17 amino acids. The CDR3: CASSLGGAGASYNEQFF. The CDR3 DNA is TGTGCCAGCAGCTTGGGAGGGGCAGGGGCCAGCTACAATGAGCAGTTCTTC.

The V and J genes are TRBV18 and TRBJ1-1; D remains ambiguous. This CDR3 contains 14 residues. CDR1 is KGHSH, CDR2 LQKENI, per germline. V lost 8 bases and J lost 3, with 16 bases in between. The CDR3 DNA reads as TGTGCCAGCCAAATAACGGCGGTGGACACTGAAGCTTTCTTT. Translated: CASQITAVDTEAFF. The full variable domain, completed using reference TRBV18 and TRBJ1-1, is NAGVMQNPRHLVRRRGQEARLRCSPMKGHSHVYWYRQLPEEGLKFMVYLQKENIIDESGMPKERFSAEFPKEGPSILRIQQVVRGDSAAYFCASQITAVDTEAFFGQGTRLTVV.

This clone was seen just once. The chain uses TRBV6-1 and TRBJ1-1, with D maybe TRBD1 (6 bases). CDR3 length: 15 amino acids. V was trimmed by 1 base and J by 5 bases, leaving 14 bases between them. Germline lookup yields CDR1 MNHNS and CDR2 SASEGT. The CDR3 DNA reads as TGTGCCAGCAGTGAAGGGAGAGGGGGATGGACTGAAGCTTTCTTT. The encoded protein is CASSEGRGGWTEAFF.

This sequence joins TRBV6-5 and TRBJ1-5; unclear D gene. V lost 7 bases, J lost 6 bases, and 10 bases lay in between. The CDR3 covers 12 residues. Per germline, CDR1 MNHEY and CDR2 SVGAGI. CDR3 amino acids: CASIGGVQPQHF. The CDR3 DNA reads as TGTGCCAGCATCGGAGGAGTTCAGCCCCAGCATTTT.

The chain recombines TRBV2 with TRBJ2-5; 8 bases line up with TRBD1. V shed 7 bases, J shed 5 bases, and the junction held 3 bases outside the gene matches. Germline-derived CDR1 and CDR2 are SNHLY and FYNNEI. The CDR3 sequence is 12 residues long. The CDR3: CASTRQGETQYF. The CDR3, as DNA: TGTGCCAGCACGAGACAGGGGGAGACCCAGTACTTC.

The chain's CDR3 is CASSLLNGFGQYF. In nucleotides, the CDR3 is TGTGCCAGCAGCTTATTAAATGGTTTCGGGCAGTACTTC. The chain uses TRBV7-9 and TRBJ2-7; D unresolved. There are 13 residues in the CDR3. V was trimmed by 2 bases and J by 9 bases, leaving 14 bases between them. Germline CDR1 reads SEHNR; CDR2 reads FQNEAQ (reference sequence).

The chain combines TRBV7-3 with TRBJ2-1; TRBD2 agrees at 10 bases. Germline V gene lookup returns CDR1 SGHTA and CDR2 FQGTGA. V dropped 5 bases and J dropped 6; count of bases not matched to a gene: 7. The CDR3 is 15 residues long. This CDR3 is CASSPQLAGTNEQFF. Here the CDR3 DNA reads TGTGCCAGCAGCCCTCAACTAGCGGGGACCAATGAGCAGTTCTTC.

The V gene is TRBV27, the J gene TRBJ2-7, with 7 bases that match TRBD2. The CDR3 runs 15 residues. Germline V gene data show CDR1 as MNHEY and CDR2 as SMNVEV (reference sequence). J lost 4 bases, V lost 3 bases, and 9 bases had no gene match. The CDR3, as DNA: TGTGCCAGCAGTTTCCGGGGGGATCCCCCTTACGAGCAGTACTTC. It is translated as CASSFRGDPPYEQYF.

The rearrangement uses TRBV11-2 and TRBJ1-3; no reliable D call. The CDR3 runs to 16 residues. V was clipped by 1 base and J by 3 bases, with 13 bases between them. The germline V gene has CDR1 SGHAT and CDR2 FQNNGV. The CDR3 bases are TGTGCCAGCAGCTTAGGAGGAGCAGACCGTGGAAACACCATATATTTT. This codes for CASSLGGADRGNTIYF.